This T cell receptor (beta chain) was sequenced in a study of breast tumors, draining lymph nodes, adjacent tissues. Breast cancer patients provided tissue from their axillary draining lymph nodes. V lost 5 bases to trimming and J lost 4 bases; unmatched junction nucleotides: 8. Germline V lookup: CDR1 DFQATT, CDR2 SNEGSKA (reference sequence). The CDR3 loop spans 15 amino acids. At least ten counts were recorded for this clonotype. Its antigen is currently unknown. Whole-study results and caveats: Luminal-like breast cancer showed significantly higher tumor–nontumor repertoire similarity than basal-like. Most tumor T cells seemingly derive from lymph node, then expand in tumor.

MiXCR, applied by TCRdb to the multiplex PCR reads, yields one record per CDR3 protein. This table has about 230,000 distinct CDR3 sequences, roughly 32% appearing once. The sequenced material came from axillary lymph node tissue. This chain connects TRBV20-1 to TRBJ2-3, with 11 bases fitting TRBD2. The source is a female donor with breast cancer. Some clones in this sample may be carry-over from other donors' samples. In DNA form, the CDR3 reads TGCAGTGCTCCTACTAGCGGGAGAACCCCAGATACGCAGTATTTT. It yields the protein CSAPTSGRTPDTQYF.